This record looks at one T cell receptor beta chain sequence and its context. It lacks a known antigen. No per-base quality is available; no much larger clone lies one base away. The sample is drawn from a study of T cells in Graves' hyperthyroidism and ophthalmopathy (dated by TCRdb to between 2018 and 2021). General notes on the study: Peripheral blood was collected at initial diagnosis, before any treatment. To identify TCR V-J signatures that set the groups apart, the researchers used a discovery cohort of 100 patients, made up of 40 to 45 with Graves' ophthalmopathy and around 58 with stable Graves' hyperthyroidism. Prospective prediction of ophthalmopathy was tested in an independent validation cohort of 18 to 20 hyperthyroidism patients and 15 to 17 patients who later progressed to ophthalmopathy. The roughly 91 discovery patients were randomly divided into training and test sets at a 7:3 ratio. Thyroid tissue and blood T-cell repertoires from more than five Graves' hyperthyroidism patients were also compared in the study. Once sampling was done, hyperthyroidism patients were given methimazole at a starting dose of 30 mg daily, whereas ophthalmopathy patients were given high-dose intravenous methylprednisolone. The paper describes TCR Vbeta CDR3 sequencing of 120 to 150 peripheral blood samples, made up of roughly 45 ophthalmopathy patients, more than 70 hyperthyroidism patients and 17 progressor patients. Results and caveats for the whole study, not just this receptor: In validation, the model predicted progression to ophthalmopathy a median of roughly six months before onset, with over 60% sensitivity and roughly 77% specificity. No statistical method was used to set the sample size in advance, and investigators knew the group allocation. Ophthalmopathy was separated from stable hyperthyroidism by a 13 V-J signature model, with roughly 88% sensitivity and approximately 81% specificity obtained in cross-validation and 80%/75% obtained in testing. Most expanded thyroid clonotypes (frequency above 0.001) were also detected in blood, suggesting blood repertoires may reflect thyroid immune responses.

The TCR beta CDR3 regions were amplified from RNA transcripts. For the first round of RT-PCR on the TCR CDR3, the HTBI primer set was used together with the Qiagen OneStep RT-PCR kit. A second multiplex PCR round built the libraries, followed by size selection and purification. Libraries were sequenced paired-end with 100 bp reads on an Illumina HiSeq2000. Per the original workflow: SOAPnuke was used to process the raw data, with reads discarded if the reads contained adapters or uncalled bases, had a mean Phred below 15, or lacked an exact constant-primer or identifier match. COPE v1.2.5 was used to merge the high-quality paired reads, and each unique nucleotide sequence was defined as a clonotype. Clonotypes were aligned to IMGT TRBV, TRBD and TRBJ reference segments using MiTCR v1.1. Analysis was restricted to V-J combinations with a frequency above 0.0001, which covered 98% to 99.2% of repertoires. The TCS score was defined as the ratio of F50 (clonal expansion) to E x V (chaos), calculated using BLOSUM62-based TCRdist between CDR3 peptides within each V-J. Welch's t-statistics and random forest reduced just over 500 V-J features to under 15, which were used in a naive Bayes classifier (R e1071). TCRdb reprocessing: public reads trimmed at Q25 with fastp, clones called with MiXCR, in-frame beta chains kept. CDR3 protein sequences are deduplicated, and each keeps its most common genes and DNA. The V and J calls were determined by TCRdb, not by the authors. This sample lists some 380,000 distinct CDR3 sequences; 13% were detected once. The ten largest clones capture 20% to 25% of the sample.

Based on the germline V gene (reference sequence), the CDR1 and CDR2 sequences are SEHNR and FQNEAQ. The CDR3 measures 18 amino acids from cysteine to phenylalanine. This entry keeps only the CDR3 DNA: 54 bases, framed from base 1. V gives up 2 bases and J gives up 0 bases, and the segment between their germline ends measures 20 bases. Hyperthyroidism patients were newly diagnosed, with disease duration under 2 months, and aged 18 to 65 years. Exclusion was applied to patients with uncontrolled infections, other autoimmune diseases, pregnancy or lactation. Clinical symptoms, serum thyroxine and TRAb, thyroid ultrasound, and orbital computed tomography formed the basis for the diagnoses. Blood from progressor patients was collected at the time of first diagnosis with hyperthyroidism, before any ophthalmopathy symptoms had appeared. PBMCs were isolated from about 9.1 ml of fresh peripheral blood by Ficoll-Paque density gradient centrifugation. Patients classed as progressors first received a Graves' hyperthyroidism diagnosis and then went on to develop ophthalmopathy during follow-up. Total RNA was extracted with Trizol reagent, and quality was checked on an Agilent 2100 Bioanalyzer.

The receptor chain draws on TRBV7-9 and TRBJ2-7; the D segment could be TRBD1, given 5 matching bases. Sequencing used blood. The receptor was derived from a young man with Graves' hyperthyroidism that later progressed to Graves' ophthalmopathy. DNA sequence: TGTGCCAGCAGCTTATGGCCCGGTGCAGGGTCTTCCTCCTACGAGCAGTACTTC. Its protein reads: CASSLWPGAGSSSYEQYF.